The 20 T cell receptor beta chains given below trace back to one sample, sequenced in a study of blood T cell repertoires in COVID-19. Data came from immunoSEQ multiplex PCR; TCRdb stores just in-frame clones and leaves some out. In the table there are nearly 45,000 clones, over 70% of which are singletons. The sequenced material came from peripheral blood. These receptors all come from a human donor in a cohort sampled during active COVID-19.

This clone was counted once. The rearrangement links TRBV5-5 to TRBJ2-5, with D maybe TRBD1 (5 bases). Germline CDR1 reads SGHKS; CDR2 reads YYEKEE (reference sequence). The V and J ends lost 4 bases and 5 bases respectively, with 12 bases between them. This CDR3 spans 13 amino acids. The CDR3 region is CASSPGQGETQYF. CDR3 nucleotide sequence: TGTGCCAGCAGCCCCGGTCAGGGCGAGACCCAGTACTTC.

The chain recombines TRBV7-9 with TRBJ1-4, with D perhaps TRBD1 (5 bases). The CDR3 has 14 amino acids. Germline CDR1 SEHNR, CDR2 FQNEAQ (reference sequence). V was pared by 5 bases and J by 4 bases, with 11 bases between. This CDR3 is CASSPGGSNEKLFF. DNA for the CDR3: TGTGCCAGCAGCCCGGGGGGGAGTAATGAAAAACTGTTTTTT.

The chain combines TRBV5-4 with TRBJ2-7; 8 positions agree with TRBD2. Germline CDR1 is SGHNT and CDR2 is YYREEE (reference sequence). V dropped 1 base and J dropped 3; count of bases not matched to a gene: 3. CDR3 length equals 14 residues. CDR3 nucleotide sequence: TGTGCCAGCAGCTTGTCGCGGGGGGACTACGAGCAGTACTTC. Translating it yields CASSLSRGDYEQYF.

The V call is TRBV5-1, the J call TRBJ1-2; TRBD1 matches at 11 bases. J lost 8 bases, V lost 4 bases, and 4 bases had no gene match. This CDR3 spans 13 amino acids. The V gene's germline CDR1 is SGHRS and CDR2 YFSETQ. The CDR3 sequence: CASSSGTGGGYTF. The CDR3 DNA is TGCGCCAGCAGCAGTGGGACAGGGGGAGGCTACACCTTC.

The chain couples TRBV3-1 (or the pseudogene TRBV3-2) to TRBJ2-3; 7 bases are a match to TRBD2. Germline CDR1 and CDR2: LGHDT and YNNKEL (reference sequence). Germline trimming cut 0 bases from V and 1 base from J; bases unmatched to any gene: 4. The CDR3 loop spans 16 amino acids. CDR3 region: CASSQDLGGGTDTQYF. The DNA of the CDR3 is TGTGCCAGCAGCCAAGATTTGGGGGGGGGCACAGATACGCAGTATTTT.

The chain joins TRBV4-2 to TRBJ2-4, with D possibly matching TRBD1 (6 bases). This CDR3 is built from 15 residues. Germline V gene data show CDR1 as LGHNA and CDR2 as YNFKEQ. Trimming pared 2 bases from V and 3 bases from J, leaving 11 bases between. CDR3 amino acids: CASSQSQGDKNIQYF. The DNA for the CDR3 is TGTGCCAGCAGCCAATCACAGGGAGACAAAAACATTCAGTACTTC.

The rearrangement uses TRBV5-6 and TRBJ2-1, with 11 bases fitting TRBD2. Germline loops: CDR1 SGHDT, CDR2 YYEEEE. V was pared by 2 bases and J by 7 bases, with 14 bases of the junction left unmatched. This CDR3 is 18 amino acids long. CDR3: CASSFYDGASGRSNEQFF. The CDR3 nucleotides are TGTGCCAGCAGCTTCTACGATGGGGCTAGCGGGAGGTCGAATGAGCAGTTCTTC.

Here the CDR3 DNA reads TGTGCCAGCAGTTCCCCCCCCTTTAGACAGCAAGAGACCCAGTACTTC. Its protein product is CASSSPPFRQQETQYF. This chain uses TRBV6-2 or TRBV6-3 with TRBJ2-5; possibly TRBD1 for D (5 bases). V lost 4 bases to trimming and J lost 2 bases, with 17 bases between them. The germline CDR1 and CDR2 sequences are MNHEY and SVGEGT. The CDR3 contains 16 residues.

V and J are TRBV6-6 and TRBJ1-2, with 9 bases matching TRBD1. CDR3 length: 17 amino acids. The V and J ends lost 5 bases and 6 bases, in that order; junction bases with no gene match: 16. Germline CDR1 is MNHNY and CDR2 is SVGAGI (reference sequence). Here the CDR3 reads CASSRPGQGIPPHGYTF. As DNA, the CDR3 is TGTGCCAGCAGTCGACCGGGACAGGGAATCCCCCCCCATGGCTACACCTTC.

The chain has TRBV6-5 and TRBJ2-1; no reliable D call. V was shortened by 6 bases and J by 9 bases, with 18 bases between the two germline ends. The V gene's germline CDR1 is MNHEY and CDR2 SVGAGI. The CDR3 length is 14 residues. For the CDR3, the DNA is TGTGCCAGCAGGAGAGCGTGGAGTTCGGGTGAGCAGTTCTTC. Translation: CASRRAWSSGEQFF.

The CDR3 is CASSGPTGANSPLHF. As DNA, the CDR3 is TGTGCCAGCAGTGGCCCGACAGGGGCGAATTCACCCCTCCACTTT. The V gene is TRBV2, the J gene TRBJ1-6; TRBD1 matches at 8 bases. The CDR3 consists of 15 residues. Germline CDR1 and CDR2: SNHLY and FYNNEI. After removal of 4 bases from V and 7 bases from J, the junction contained 6 bases not matched to a gene.

J is TRBJ2-5 and V is TRBV24-1, with 8 positions matching TRBD1. Unmatched junction bases numbered 7, after V lost 4 bases and J lost 4 bases. The CDR3 is 15 residues long. Germline V CDR1 and CDR2: KGHDR, SFDVKD. This chain's CDR3 is CATSDPTGDGETQYF. The CDR3 coding sequence is TGTGCCACCAGTGACCCGACAGGGGACGGAGAGACCCAGTACTTC.

The chain combines TRBV28 with TRBJ2-7; D not resolved. CDR3 length: 12 residues. V lost 7 bases and J 1 base, leaving 8 bases between the germline ends. CDR1 is MDHEN and CDR2 is SYDVKM in the germline V gene. CDR3 in DNA: TGTGCCAGCACGGGTACTTCCTACGAGCAGTACTTC. Its translation: CASTGTSYEQYF.

The V gene is TRBV28, the J gene TRBJ2-7; D is possibly TRBD1 (6 bases). The CDR3 is 15 residues long. V lost 6 bases and J lost 5, with 20 bases in between. Germline V gene sequence: CDR1 MDHEN, CDR2 SYDVKM. CDR3 protein: CASSNPGQNAHEQYF. CDR3 nucleotide sequence: TGTGCCAGCAGCAATCCGGGACAAAACGCTCACGAGCAGTACTTC.

The chain is built from TRBV4-1 and TRBJ2-1, with 7 bases matching TRBD1. Germline CDR1 and CDR2: MGHRA and YSYEKL. The J segment lost 3 bases and the V segment lost 3 bases, leaving 11 bases of the junction unmatched. There are 17 residues in the CDR3. CDR3: CASSQAGQATFYNEQFF. The CDR3, as DNA: TGCGCCAGCAGCCAGGCCGGACAGGCGACTTTCTACAATGAGCAGTTCTTC.

J is TRBJ2-7 and V is TRBV11-3, with a possible D match to TRBD1 (5 bases). Germline loops: CDR1 SGHNT, CDR2 YENEEA. Trimming removed 0 bases from V and 1 base from J, with 7 bases in between. The CDR3 contains 14 residues. The CDR3 is CASSLDRESYEQYF. The DNA for the CDR3 is TGTGCCAGCAGCTTAGACAGGGAATCCTACGAGCAGTACTTC.

The chain links TRBV18 to TRBJ2-2; D is perhaps TRBD2 (6 bases). This CDR3 spans 16 amino acids. Trimming took off 6 bases at V and 4 bases at J, with 18 bases between the two ends. The germline V gene has CDR1 KGHSH and CDR2 LQKENI. CDR3 amino acids: CASSHGGSGLTGELFF. As DNA, the CDR3 is TGTGCCAGCTCGCACGGAGGTAGCGGACTCACCGGGGAGCTGTTTTTT.

V usage is TRBV6-5 and J usage is TRBJ2-7; 7 bases fit TRBD2. Germline CDR1 MNHEY, CDR2 SVGAGI. The CDR3 runs 13 residues. V was pared by 6 bases and J by 2 bases, with 4 bases of the junction left unmatched. The CDR3 sequence: CASRASGPYEQYF. The CDR3 DNA reads as TGTGCCAGCAGGGCTAGCGGACCCTACGAGCAGTACTTC.

The chain recombines TRBV30 with TRBJ2-4; no definite D call. The CDR3 contains 15 residues. V gave up 0 bases and J gave up 3 bases, with 12 bases separating them. Germline V gene data show CDR1 as GTSNPN and CDR2 as SVGIG (reference sequence). CDR3 sequence: CAWSVLSNFKNIQYF. The CDR3 coding sequence is TGTGCCTGGAGTGTTTTGAGTAACTTCAAAAACATTCAGTACTTC.

This chain uses TRBV28 with TRBJ2-7; TRBD1 aligns across 9 bases. From germline, CDR1 is MDHEN and CDR2 SYDVKM. The junction had 7 bases not matched to a gene; V was cut back by 7 bases and J by 3 bases. The CDR3 sequence is 14 residues long. The CDR3 DNA follows: TGTGCCAGCAACTTTGAGGACAGGGGCTACGAGCAGTACTTC. This sequence encodes CASNFEDRGYEQYF.